This T cell receptor (beta chain) emerged from a study of blood T cell repertoires in COVID-19. The overall study: PBMCs, B-cell-depleted T cells, or T cells were the source of the cDNA or gDNA that made up the material.

Per the original data handling: It was from reference gene primer amplification that nucleated cell counts were estimated. Assay: immunoSEQ multiplex PCR; the TCRdb copy retains only in-frame clones and omits some. V and J calls and clone size are those listed in that table; D and trimming were worked out from the DNA. The sample lists about 34,000 clones, 77% occurring once. The CDR3 is made up of 17 amino acids. Per the germline V gene, CDR1 is MGHRA and CDR2 is YSYEKL. V shed 0 bases and J 7 bases; nucleotides not matched to a gene: 10. The sequence was obtained from a human donor in a cohort sampled during active COVID-19. The V call is TRBV4-1, the J call TRBJ2-2; 8 bases align to TRBD1. The sample taken for sequencing was peripheral blood. This CDR3 reads CASSQDSQGAQNGELFF. CDR3 DNA sequence: TGCGCCAGCAGCCAAGATAGCCAGGGGGCGCAGAACGGGGAGCTGTTTTTT.